This T cell receptor beta chain stems from a study of shared clonotypes between healthy human individuals. The CDR3 runs to 16 residues. V was clipped by 0 bases and J by 2 bases; unmatched bases: 5. CDR1 and CDR2 from the germline V gene are MNHNS and SASEGT. The protocol was immunoSEQ multiplex PCR, while the TCRdb copy is restricted to in-frame clones and leaves out a portion. The sample gives 850,000 to 1,200,000 clones, about 74% of which show up once; approximately 1.5% is in the top ten. Donors, without exception, were Caucasian adults residing in Nashville, Tennessee. The origin of this receptor is a young man in good health. This chain joins TRBV6-1 and TRBJ2-5, with 8 bases aligning to TRBD1. The material sequenced was memory CD4+ T cells sorted from blood. The subset here: CD45RA-negative fraction. CDR3: CASSEAGTGAQETQYF. The CDR3 DNA follows: TGTGCCAGCAGTGAAGCTGGGACAGGAGCGCAAGAGACCCAGTACTTC.